One and the same sample provided the 30 T cell receptor beta chains below, sequenced in a study of blood T cell repertoires in COVID-19. Assay: immunoSEQ multiplex PCR; the TCRdb copy retains only in-frame clones and omits some. Among tens of thousands of clones listed, 90% to 95% were seen once. Material: peripheral blood. All receptors come from a human donor in a cohort sampled during active COVID-19.

This clone was seen just once. CDR3 region: CATSDSGDSKAYNEQFF. CDR3 DNA sequence: TGTGCCACCAGTGATTCGGGGGACTCAAAGGCCTACAATGAGCAGTTCTTC. The J gene is TRBJ2-1, the V gene TRBV24-1, with a weak D call TRBD2 (6 bases). Trimming cost V 2 bases and J 2 bases, with 15 bases left between them. This CDR3 has 17 residues. In germline, CDR1 is KGHDR, CDR2 SFDVKD.

The V and J genes are TRBV11-1 and TRBJ1-1, with D hard to call. CDR3 size: 15 residues. Germline V CDR1 and CDR2: SGHAT, FQDESV (reference sequence). Trimming cost V 1 base and J 1 base, with 10 bases left between them. The CDR3 sequence is CASSLGPEGNTEAFF. CDR3 nucleotides: TGTGCCAGCAGCTTAGGGCCCGAGGGGAACACTGAAGCTTTCTTT.

This clone occurred once. The chain joins TRBV5-4 to TRBJ2-5; no clear D gene. The CDR3 sequence is 13 residues long. Trimming pared 1 base from V and 3 bases from J, leaving 7 bases between. Germline V gene sequence: CDR1 SGHNT, CDR2 YYREEE (reference sequence). CDR3 in amino acids: CASSLSDKETQYF. CDR3 nucleotides: TGTGCCAGCAGCTTGTCAGACAAAGAGACCCAGTACTTC.

V usage is TRBV7-9 and J usage is TRBJ2-5, with 8 bases matching TRBD1. V lost 8 bases, J lost 2 bases, and 4 bases stayed unmatched. This CDR3 has 13 amino acids. Per germline, CDR1 SEHNR and CDR2 FQNEAQ (reference sequence). The CDR3 region is CASYRQGQETQYF. The CDR3 DNA follows: TGTGCCAGCTACCGACAGGGGCAAGAGACCCAGTACTTC. The whole variable domain, filled in from reference TRBV7-9 and TRBJ2-5, reads DTGVSQNPRHKITKRGQNVTFRCDPISEHNRLYWYRQTLGQGPEFLTYFQNEAQLEKSRLLSDRFSAERPKGSFSTLEIQRTEQGDSAMYLCASYRQGQETQYFGPGTRLLVL.

This chain connects TRBV23-1 to TRBJ2-7, with TRBD1 identical over 7 bases. TRBV23-1 is placed among ORFs of uncertain function. CDR3 length: 18 amino acids. The V segment lost 4 bases and the J segment 2 bases; nucleotides outside the gene matches: 17. CDR3 DNA sequence: TGCGCCAGCAGTCGGATATGGGGAGACCCGGGACAGCCCTACGAGCAGTACTTC. Its protein product is CASSRIWGDPGQPYEQYF.

The count of this clone is one. The chain joins TRBV5-1 to TRBJ1-1; D may be TRBD1 (5 bases). Deletions cut 4 bases from V and 8 bases from J, with 21 bases between. CDR1 is SGHRS, CDR2 YFSETQ, per germline. This CDR3 has 15 amino acids. The CDR3, as DNA: TGCGCCAGCAGCCTTGGAGTAGCGGGGGGAACCGAAGCTTTCTTT. Residues: CASSLGVAGGTEAFF. Based on the CDR3 plus reference TRBV5-1 and TRBJ1-1, the full variable domain is KAGVTQTPRYLIKTRGQQVTLSCSPISGHRSVSWYQQTPGQGLQFLFEYFSETQRNKGNFPGRFSGRQFSNSRSEMNVSTLELGDSALYLCASSLGVAGGTEAFFGQGTRLTVV.

The rearrangement uses TRBV9 and TRBJ2-2; D is possibly TRBD1 (6 bases). This CDR3 has 14 amino acids. The germline V and J ends were trimmed by 2 bases and 4 bases, with 9 bases remaining between them. Germline CDR1 and CDR2: SGDLS and YYNGEE. This CDR3 is CASSVGQFTGELFF. The CDR3 DNA sequence: TGTGCCAGCAGCGTTGGACAGTTCACCGGGGAGCTGTTTTTT. The full variable domain, completed using reference TRBV9 and TRBJ2-2, is DSGVTQTPKHLITATGQRVTLRCSPRSGDLSVYWYQQSLDQGLQFLIQYYNGEERAKGNILERFSAQQFPDLHSELNLSSLELGDSALYFCASSVGQFTGELFFGEGSRLTVL.

The gene calls are TRBV3-1 (or the pseudogene TRBV3-2) and TRBJ1-2; 7 bases are shared with TRBD1. Looked up from germline, CDR1 is LGHDT and CDR2 is YNNKEL (reference sequence). Losses at the gene ends were 1 base for V and 7 bases for J; bases not matched to a gene: 9. The length of the CDR3 is 15 residues. This chain's CDR3 is CASSQVRQGRVGYTF. In DNA, the CDR3 is TGTGCCAGCAGCCAAGTCCGACAGGGCAGGGTTGGCTACACCTTC.

This clone was detected only a few times. V is TRBV7-2 and J is TRBJ2-3; 11 bases line up with TRBD2. Germline-derived CDR1 and CDR2 are SGHTA and FQGNSA. J was trimmed by 5 bases and V by 5 bases; bases with no gene match: 12. The CDR3 runs 17 residues. CDR3 DNA sequence: TGTGCCAGCAGCCCTGATACTAGCGGGGGTTGGGGAGATACGCAGTATTTT. Translation: CASSPDTSGGWGDTQYF.

V usage is TRBV18 and J usage is TRBJ1-1; perhaps TRBD1 as D (5 bases). V lost 4 bases to trimming and J lost 4 bases, with 10 bases between them. CDR3 length: 13 amino acids. Germline-derived CDR1 and CDR2 are KGHSH and LQKENI. The CDR3 nucleotides are TGTGCCAGCTCACGGGGGGACCGCACTGAAGCTTTCTTT. Translated: CASSRGDRTEAFF. The full variable domain, in which reference TRBV18 and TRBJ1-1 provide the parts outside the CDR3, is NAGVMQNPRHLVRRRGQEARLRCSPMKGHSHVYWYRQLPEEGLKFMVYLQKENIIDESGMPKERFSAEFPKEGPSILRIQQVVRGDSAAYFCASSRGDRTEAFFGQGTRLTVV.

The chain has TRBV10-3 and TRBJ1-1; TRBD1 matches 9 bases. Germline loops: CDR1 ENHRY, CDR2 SYGVKD. The CDR3 sequence is 14 residues long. The J segment lost 0 bases and the V segment lost 6 bases, leaving 2 bases of the junction unmatched. This chain's CDR3 is CAISGDRVNTEAFF. CDR3 in DNA: TGTGCCATCAGCGGGGACAGGGTGAACACTGAAGCTTTCTTT.

V gene TRBV9 combines with J gene TRBJ2-7; 7 bases map to TRBD2. V dropped 0 bases and J dropped 3; count of bases not matched to a gene: 3. Germline CDR1 reads SGDLS; CDR2 reads YYNGEE. This CDR3 is 14 amino acids long. This CDR3 reads CASSVDGGDYEQYF. CDR3 nucleotides: TGTGCCAGCAGCGTAGATGGGGGGGACTACGAGCAGTACTTC.

The genes are TRBV2 and TRBJ1-6; TRBD1 is a possible D gene (6 bases). CDR3 size: 16 residues. Trimming left V 5 bases short and J 8 bases short, with 19 bases between. Germline V gives CDR1 SNHLY, CDR2 FYNNEI. The CDR3 reads CASSTAEGTPYSPLHF. In DNA, the CDR3 is TGTGCCAGCAGTACTGCCGAGGGGACACCCTATTCACCCCTCCACTTT.

The gene calls are TRBV4-3 and TRBJ2-6, with TRBD2 as a possible D gene (6 bases). The ends were cut back, 1 base at V and 1 base at J, with 17 bases in the middle. The CDR3 covers 19 residues. Germline CDR1 and CDR2: LGHNA and YSLEER. The CDR3 protein is CASSQAAGGWGSGANVLTF. The CDR3 nucleotides are TGCGCCAGCAGCCAAGCTGCCGGGGGTTGGGGGTCTGGGGCCAACGTCCTGACTTTC.

The chain couples TRBV4-3 to TRBJ1-1, with 7 bases matching TRBD1. The germline gives CDR1 LGHNA, CDR2 YSLEER. Losses at the gene ends were 3 bases for V and 0 bases for J; bases not matched to a gene: 7. The CDR3 loop spans 16 amino acids. DNA of the CDR3: TGCGCCAGCAGCCACCGAGGGGGCTCTATGAACACTGAAGCTTTCTTT. Its translation is CASSHRGGSMNTEAFF.

The chain is built from TRBV13 and TRBJ1-6; D is undetermined. Per germline, CDR1 PRHDT and CDR2 FYEKMQ (reference sequence). Between the trimmed V and J ends, which lost 3 bases and 5 bases, there was a span of 8 bases. The CDR3 consists of 14 residues. The CDR3 is CASSLTRNNSPLHF. The CDR3, as DNA: TGTGCCAGCAGCTTGACAAGGAATAATTCACCCCTCCACTTT. Drawing the rest from reference TRBV13 and TRBJ1-6, the complete variable domain is AAGVIQSPRHLIKEKRETATLKCYPIPRHDTVYWYQQGPGQDPQFLISFYEKMQSDKGSIPDRFSAQQFSDYHSELNMSSLELGDSALYFCASSLTRNNSPLHFGNGTRLTVT.

DNA for the CDR3: TGCGCCAGCAGCCAAGATCGCGGGGACTCCTACGAGCAGTACTTC. Translation: CASSQDRGDSYEQYF. The chain combines TRBV4-3 with TRBJ2-7; possible D gene TRBD2, 6 bases. V was shortened by 0 bases and J by 0 bases, with 9 bases between the two germline ends. The CDR3 contains 15 residues. Germline V gives CDR1 LGHNA, CDR2 YSLEER.

The chain uses TRBV2 and TRBJ1-2, with no clear D. V gave up 1 base and J gave up 2 bases, with 8 bases separating them. Germline CDR1 SNHLY, CDR2 FYNNEI. CDR3 size: 14 residues. CDR3 amino acids: CASSEGLTNYGYTF. The CDR3 DNA follows: TGTGCCAGCAGTGAAGGACTGACGAACTATGGCTACACCTTC.

V is TRBV5-1 and J is TRBJ2-4; the D gene is possibly TRBD2 (6 bases). The CDR3 runs 15 residues. V shed 4 bases and J shed 0 bases, with 11 bases lying between them. From germline, CDR1 is SGHRS and CDR2 YFSETQ. As DNA, the CDR3 is TGCGCCAGCAGCCCGGGACTCCTAGCCAAAAACATTCAGTACTTC. Amino acids: CASSPGLLAKNIQYF.

The chain is built from TRBV5-1 and TRBJ2-7; D gene uncertain. CDR1 is SGHRS, CDR2 YFSETQ, per germline. Trimming cost V 3 bases and J 3 bases, with 13 bases left between them. CDR3 length: 14 amino acids. CDR3 in DNA: TGCGCCAGCAGCTCGCTTGACAACCGCTACGAGCAGTACTTC. Translated, it gives CASSSLDNRYEQYF.

This chain links TRBV2 with TRBJ2-5; 7 bases fit TRBD2. Trimming at V came to 6 bases and at J to 3 bases, leaving 7 bases not matched to a gene. The CDR3 is 14 residues long. Per germline, CDR1 SNHLY and CDR2 FYNNEI. The CDR3 bases are TGTGCCAGCAGAAGGGTCAGCGGGGAAGAGACCCAGTACTTC. Its translation is CASRRVSGEETQYF.

This sequence joins TRBV25-1 and TRBJ1-2; TRBD1 aligns across 8 bases. CDR1 is MGHDK and CDR2 is SYGVNS in the germline V gene. The CDR3 runs to 18 residues. After removal of 0 bases from V and 8 bases from J, the junction contained 17 bases not matched to a gene. CDR3 sequence reads: CASSEYEGTGDRGRGYTF. The DNA of the CDR3 is TGTGCCAGCAGTGAATATGAAGGGACAGGCGACCGCGGGCGAGGCTACACCTTC.

This clone has a single count. The V gene is TRBV7-2, the J gene TRBJ1-5, with TRBD1 identical over 10 bases. V shed 5 bases and J 0 bases; nucleotides not matched to a gene: 13. The CDR3 length is 19 residues. From germline, CDR1 is SGHTA and CDR2 FQGNSA. CDR3 residues: CASSPGTGVWGASNQPQHF. DNA for the CDR3: TGTGCCAGCAGCCCCGGGACAGGGGTGTGGGGCGCTAGCAATCAGCCCCAGCATTTT.

In its sample, this clone was seen once. The gene calls are TRBV19 and TRBJ1-5; D is unclear. Trimming took off 4 bases at V and 0 bases at J, with 13 bases between the two ends. In germline, CDR1 is LNHDA, CDR2 SQIVND (reference sequence). There are 16 residues in the CDR3. The CDR3 DNA is TGTGCCAGTAGTAAGGCGGCCGACCTTAGCAATCAGCCCCAGCATTTT. This codes for CASSKAADLSNQPQHF.

The J gene is TRBJ1-3, the V gene TRBV2; no definite D call. Trimming removed 8 bases at V and 2 bases at J, with 10 bases between. The CDR3 is made up of 13 amino acids. Germline CDR1 SNHLY, CDR2 FYNNEI. Here the CDR3 reads CASLPLPGNTIYF. CDR3 coding DNA: TGTGCCAGCCTACCTCTCCCTGGAAACACCATATATTTT.

The rearrangement joins TRBV7-8 to TRBJ1-5; tentatively, D is TRBD1 (6 bases). Germline assignment: CDR1 SGHVS and CDR2 FQNEAQ. There are 14 residues in the CDR3. Trimming cost V 1 base and J 7 bases, with 11 bases left between them. The CDR3 DNA follows: TGTGCCAGCAGCTTAGAAGGGGGTGAGCAGCCCCAGCATTTT. As protein: CASSLEGGEQPQHF.

This rearrangement joins TRBV3-1 (or the pseudogene TRBV3-2) to TRBJ2-1; 7 nucleotides agree with TRBD2. Trimming at V came to 9 bases and at J to 3 bases, leaving 17 bases not matched to a gene. This CDR3 region has 17 residues. The V gene's germline CDR1 is LGHDT and CDR2 YNNKEL (reference sequence). CDR3 bases: TGTGCCAGTTCTCATCCTGGGGCTAGCGGTCTCTACAATGAGCAGTTCTTC. As protein: CASSHPGASGLYNEQFF.

In DNA form, the CDR3 reads TGTGCCAGCAGCCGACTGAACTACGAGCAGTACTTC. As protein: CASSRLNYEQYF. The chain is built from TRBV7-9 and TRBJ2-7; D is undetermined. The germline gives CDR1 SEHNR, CDR2 FQNEAQ (reference sequence). V gave up 5 bases and J gave up 3 bases, with 8 bases separating them. The CDR3 is 12 amino acids.

J is TRBJ2-5 and V is TRBV5-4, with 7 bases identical to TRBD1. The length of the CDR3 is 14 residues. The V gene's germline CDR1 is SGHNT and CDR2 YYREEE (reference sequence). V lost 0 bases to trimming and J lost 4 bases; unmatched junction nucleotides: 3. DNA of the CDR3: TGTGCCAGCAGCTTGGTAGGGGGCAGAGAGACCCAGTACTTC. This encodes CASSLVGGRETQYF.

The genes are TRBV12-5 and TRBJ2-7; D is perhaps TRBD1 (6 bases). CDR3 length: 13 residues. The germline V and J ends were trimmed by 2 bases and 7 bases, with 12 bases remaining between them. The germline gives CDR1 LGHNT, CDR2 FRNRAP. The CDR3 region is CASGLTGLGEQYF. DNA of the CDR3: TGTGCTAGTGGTTTGACAGGGTTAGGAGAGCAGTACTTC. The full variable domain, its missing parts supplied by reference TRBV12-5 and TRBJ2-7, is DARVTQTPRHKVTEMGQEVTMRCQPILGHNTVFWYRQTMMQGLELLAYFRNRAPLDDSGMPKDRFSAEMPDATLATLKIQPSEPRDSAVYFCASGLTGLGEQYFGPGTRLTVT.